This is a list of T cell receptor beta chains from one sample in a study of blood T cell repertoires in COVID-19. Some clones are missing from TCRdb's copy, which holds only in-frame ones; the method was immunoSEQ multiplex PCR. The sample gives roughly 150,000 clones, over 75% of which show up once; 40% to 55% is in the top ten. The sequenced sample was peripheral blood. Receptors were obtained from a human donor in a cohort sampled during active COVID-19. Both conserved end residues are part of each CDR3. Fields, in order: V gene, CDR3 protein.

V gene: TRBV6-6
CDR3 protein: CASSSSTRTQFF

V gene: TRBV4-3
CDR3 protein: CASSQEVQVPVNEQFF

V gene: TRBV18
CDR3 protein: CASSLFDRAVRDGYTF

V gene: TRBV6-5
CDR3 protein: CASSRDRGVAEAFF

V gene: TRBV2
CDR3 protein: CASRNRGGGSPLHF

V gene: TRBV19
CDR3 protein: CASSLGAGILSGANVLTF

V gene: TRBV29-1
CDR3 protein: CSASGSYTEAFF

V gene: TRBV19
CDR3 protein: CASSMDRTSTDTQYF

V gene: TRBV19
CDR3 protein: CASRLSSGAPYEQYF

V gene: TRBV27
CDR3 protein: CASSEWSGSNEQFF

V gene: TRBV6-2/TRBV6-3
CDR3 protein: CASSGAGGPGDTQYF

V gene: TRBV4-1
CDR3 protein: CASSQAKVWGGREQFF

V gene: TRBV11-3
CDR3 protein: CASSSQGLAGNNEQFF

V gene: TRBV27
CDR3 protein: CASSSRVNYGYTF

V gene: TRBV11-3
CDR3 protein: CASSFSGSGNTIYF

V gene: TRBV7-2
CDR3 protein: CASSLAGQPNNEQFF

V gene: TRBV7-9
CDR3 protein: CASSNFPWFQYF

V gene: TRBV13
CDR3 protein: CASSLGGGVYEQYF

V gene: TRBV10-3
CDR3 protein: CAISEKANYGYTF

V gene: TRBV20-1
CDR3 protein: CSGLAQETQYF

V gene: TRBV19
CDR3 protein: CASCPQGILNTEAFF

V gene: TRBV6-4
CDR3 protein: CASSLTLAGGDEQFF

V gene: TRBV10-3
CDR3 protein: CAISITGNLEKLFF

V gene: TRBV27
CDR3 protein: CASSLRGWASGGQETQYF